The source of this TCR beta chain is a study of T cells in Graves' hyperthyroidism and ophthalmopathy. Thyroid ultrasound, orbital computed tomography, clinical symptoms, and serum thyroxine and TRAb underpinned diagnoses. This clonotype appeared a few times. Its matching antigen is unknown. Study-level results: Stable hyperthyroidism and ophthalmopathy were separated using 13 V-J signatures.

Germline loops: CDR1 SGHTA, CDR2 FQGNSA. CDR3 length: 17 amino acids. V dropped 8 bases and J dropped 2; count of bases not matched to a gene: 14. Regions amplified from RNA transcripts were the TCR beta CDR3 regions. Carried out on the TCR CDR3, a first-round RT-PCR used the HTBI primer set. In TCRdb, the multiplex PCR reads were re-called with MiXCR into one record per CDR3 protein. The table shows approximately 400,000 distinct CDR3 sequences, with about 15% occurring only once. This sequence joins TRBV7-2 and TRBJ2-2; 7 positions match TRBD2. Sequenced input: blood. The receptor was derived from a woman in her twenties or thirties with Graves' hyperthyroidism. CDR3: CASPRGRGSLNTGELFF. The CDR3 nucleotides are TGTGCCAGCCCTCGGGGTCGCGGGAGTTTAAACACCGGGGAGCTGTTTTTT.